This is a list of T cell receptor beta chains from one sample in a study of radiotherapy plus CTLA-4 blockade in lung cancer. The method was immunoSEQ multiplex PCR; TCRdb's version includes in-frame clones alone and lacks a portion of them. The sample shows some 23,000 clones, about 73% of them seen only once. The input for sequencing was peripheral blood, taken from a patient treated with radiotherapy plus ipilimumab. The receptor source for this set is a human donor with non-small cell lung cancer who had stable disease on radiotherapy plus ipilimumab. Each CDR3 is given with its conserved first and last residue.

j_call | v_call | cdr3_aa
TRBJ2-5 | TRBV5-1 | CASSLNPLAGEGKETQYF
TRBJ1-2 | TRBV7-2 | CASSPRPGYGYTF
TRBJ2-5 | TRBV6-1 | CASRVKVQETQYF
TRBJ1-3 | TRBV11-3 | CASSGGGAVSGNTIYF
TRBJ1-4 | TRBV2 | CASREYGINEKLFF
TRBJ2-5 | TRBV30 | CAWTKGQGRETQYF
TRBJ1-5 | TRBV6-1 | CASILTGLSNQPQHF
TRBJ2-1 | TRBV9 | CASSVAGLAGSNEQFF
TRBJ2-3 | TRBV7-9 | CASSLGGPTTDTQYF
TRBJ2-5 | TRBV28 | CASNSYRGETQYF
TRBJ1-5 | TRBV29-1 | CSVVGPRSSRTNQPQHF
TRBJ2-1 | TRBV5-1 | CASSLGAGGPNEQFF
TRBJ2-2 | TRBV19 | CASSVLPGAGGELFF
TRBJ1-5 | TRBV15 | CATSRARNRQDHQPQHF
TRBJ1-2 | TRBV6-5 | CASSYSGGEKGYTF
TRBJ2-5 | TRBV9 | CASSPRQSAQETQYF
TRBJ2-5 | TRBV10-2 | CASRPGQGPWETQYF
TRBJ1-2 | TRBV27 | CATQPGQGARGYTF
TRBJ2-7 | TRBV7-2 | CASSPEGGRSFYRSSEQYF
TRBJ1-3 | TRBV20-1 | CTRAAGNTIYF
TRBJ1-3 | TRBV4-1 | CASSQVRLGSHKSTGNTIYF
TRBJ2-2 | TRBV7-9 | CASSFPLWGNTGELFF
TRBJ2-3 | TRBV5-1 | CASSISNTQYF
TRBJ1-2 | TRBV6-6 | CASFQGGAGYGYTF
TRBJ2-1 | TRBV28 | CASGDYNEQFF
TRBJ2-1 | TRBV14 | CASSQNEQFF
TRBJ1-3 | TRBV29-1 | CSVEGGGRGNTIYF
TRBJ2-7 | TRBV5-4 | CASSPRALSYEQYF
TRBJ2-6 | TRBV6-5 | CASTQGLSGANVLTF
TRBJ2-3 | TRBV29-1 | CSVGARLACRSSRATSGTDTQYF
TRBJ2-7 | TRBV18 | CASSPRGSQGEQYF
TRBJ2-1 | TRBV19 | CASSIMGNEQFF
TRBJ2-1 | TRBV7-9 | CASSLTGILTLNEQFF
TRBJ2-5 | TRBV11-2 | CASSLFWGWAQYF
TRBJ1-5 | TRBV19 | CASSTTSSNQPQHF
TRBJ2-5 | TRBV18 | CASSQDRETQYF
TRBJ2-1 | TRBV9 | CASSELLSGSYNEQFF
TRBJ2-1 | TRBV28 | CASSMSQAGVNEQFF
TRBJ1-2 | TRBV13 | CASSFPRGTYGYTF
TRBJ2-1 | TRBV27 | CASKEGGSTEQFF
TRBJ2-1 | TRBV4-3 | CASSQEVDEQFF
TRBJ2-7 | TRBV7-2 | CASTPRTGGPYEQYF
TRBJ1-5 | TRBV10-2 | CASRDPNQPQHF
TRBJ2-5 | TRBV5-6 | CASSLPIEVGHETQYF
TRBJ1-1 | TRBV7-2 | CASSVTGANTEAFF
TRBJ2-1 | TRBV29-1 | CSVALAGPFRNEQFF
TRBJ2-1 | TRBV6-5 | CASSYSNRQGEFF
TRBJ2-5 | TRBV28 | CASSTRDTNQETQYF
TRBJ2-2 | TRBV5-8 | CASSRRGGFNTGELFF
TRBJ2-7 | TRBV19 | CASSLRLAGTYEQYF
TRBJ1-2 | TRBV4-2 | CASSPTDSYGYTF
TRBJ1-2 | TRBV4-1 | CASSQPDRAFDYGYTF
TRBJ2-1 | TRBV11-3 | CASSLGLADSYNEQFF
TRBJ2-3 | TRBV5-1 | CASSSGRVGSDTQYF
TRBJ1-1 | TRBV18 | CASSPDVLGRNTEAFF
TRBJ2-2 | TRBV2 | CASSPEPINTGELFF
TRBJ2-3 | TRBV11-3 | CASSARSGTVEYF